This T cell receptor beta chain comes out of a study of T cell changes during pregnancy in multiple sclerosis (dated by TCRdb to between 2018 and 2020). As for the study more broadly: In women with multiple sclerosis, the researchers looked at how the T cell repertoire shifted as pregnancy progressed.

Points on this clone: Its antigen remains undetermined. The sample holds no much larger clone one base away, and base qualities are not on file.

Library prep was done by the immunoSEQ multiplex PCR assay. This is the immuneACCESS table as TCRdb keeps it, with only in-frame sequences that have V and J called. A part of the clones is gone; compared with another copy, unresolved V genes explain less than half, and the rest is unexplained. This sample comprises some 46,000 clones, 80% to 95% of them detected only once. 2% to 2.5% of the sample rests with the top ten. Trimmed from V: 5 bases; trimmed from J: 1 base; junction bases lacking a gene match: 2. From the germline V gene, CDR1 is SGHVS and CDR2 is FNYEAQ. There are 14 amino acids in the CDR3, from cysteine to phenylalanine inclusive. CDR3 DNA only is kept here, 42 bases in frame from base 1.

The clonotype comes from a female donor with multiple sclerosis, enrolled in a pregnancy study. This sequence uses TRBV7-6 and TRBJ2-5; 9 junctional bases match TRBD2. Specimen: peripheral blood, collected in the third trimester of pregnancy. The CDR3 corresponds to CASSLLAGQETQYF. The DNA sequence is as follows: TGTGCCAGCAGCCTACTAGCGGGCCAAGAGACCCAGTACTTC.